These 19 T cell receptor beta chains came from one sample sequenced in a study of blood T cell repertoires in COVID-19. The assay was immunoSEQ multiplex PCR, and TCRdb's table has in-frame clones only and misses some. The sample shows approximately 40,000 clones, roughly 87% of them seen only once. The material sequenced was peripheral blood. Every receptor here comes from a man between 60 and 75 years old with acute or convalescent COVID-19.

The chain joins TRBV29-1 to TRBJ2-1; maybe TRBD2 (6 bases). V lost 6 bases and J 7 bases, leaving 19 bases between the germline ends. From germline, CDR1 is SQVTM and CDR2 ANQGSEA. The length of the CDR3 is 14 residues. The CDR3 DNA reads as TGCAGCGTCACCGGGACGGACTATCGGAATGAGCAGTTCTTC. It is translated as CSVTGTDYRNEQFF.

The V and J genes are TRBV4-1 and TRBJ2-7; TRBD2 matches 12 bases. Trimming took 3 bases from V and 6 from J; bases not matched to a gene: 6. Germline CDR1 is MGHRA and CDR2 is YSYEKL. This CDR3 spans 15 amino acids. The CDR3 DNA reads as TGCGCCAGCAGCCACCGACTAGCGGGAGAGGGCGAGCAGTACTTC. It specifies CASSHRLAGEGEQYF.

A single count supports this clone. J is TRBJ1-1 and V is TRBV2; the D is unclear. The CDR3 spans 13 residues. The germline V gene has CDR1 SNHLY and CDR2 FYNNEI. Deletions cut 7 bases from V and 0 bases from J, with 9 bases between. The CDR3 spells CASKTELNTEAFF. As DNA, the CDR3 is TGTGCCAGCAAAACCGAGTTGAACACTGAAGCTTTCTTT.

This chain uses TRBV7-2 with TRBJ1-1, with a weak D call TRBD1 (6 bases). V was cut by 1 base and J by 4 bases, with 10 bases left in between. Germline V CDR1 and CDR2: SGHTA, FQGNSA. This CDR3 spans 14 amino acids. The CDR3 nucleotides read TGTGCCAGCAGCTTAGACAGGGTCGTCACTGAAGCTTTCTTT. This encodes CASSLDRVVTEAFF.

The V call is TRBV20-1, the J call TRBJ1-2, with D possibly matching TRBD1 (5 bases). Germline values: CDR1 DFQATT, CDR2 SNEGSKA (reference sequence). The ends were cut back, 3 bases at V and 4 bases at J, with 18 bases in the middle. The CDR3 is made up of 15 amino acids. The CDR3 reads CSASSGQGKAYGYTF. CDR3 DNA sequence: TGCAGTGCTAGTTCCGGGCAGGGTAAAGCCTATGGCTACACCTTC.

J is TRBJ1-5 and V is TRBV2; D possibly corresponds to TRBD1 (5 bases). The CDR3 totals 17 residues. The germline V gene encodes CDR1 SNHLY and CDR2 FYNNEI. Trimming took 2 bases from V and 1 from J, leaving 15 bases between them. The CDR3 reads CASSEYVWTKSNQPQHF. In nucleotides, the CDR3 is TGTGCCAGCAGTGAATATGTTTGGACAAAGAGCAATCAGCCCCAGCATTTT. The full variable domain, completed using reference TRBV2 and TRBJ1-5, is EPEVTQTPSHQVTQMGQEVILRCVPISNHLYFYWYRQILGQKVEFLVSFYNNEISEKSEIFDDQFSVERPDGSNFTLKIRSTKLEDSAMYFCASSEYVWTKSNQPQHFGDGTRLSIL.

The chain recombines TRBV9 with TRBJ2-7; D is possibly TRBD1 (7 bases). The germline V gene has CDR1 SGDLS and CDR2 YYNGEE. CDR3 length: 12 residues. With 3 bases removed from V and 7 bases from J, the gap between germline ends came to 11 bases. The CDR3 sequence: CASSETGREQYF. In DNA, the CDR3 is TGTGCCAGCAGCGAGACAGGGAGGGAGCAGTACTTC.

J is TRBJ1-2 and V is TRBV7-9; the D gene is possibly TRBD1 (5 bases). V was shortened by 3 bases and J by 5 bases, with 13 bases between the two germline ends. The CDR3 is 14 amino acids. Germline loops: CDR1 SEHNR, CDR2 FQNEAQ (reference sequence). CDR3 bases: TGTGCCAGCAGCTTTGGAGGGACGGGATATGGCTACACCTTC. Its translation: CASSFGGTGYGYTF.

V usage is TRBV7-9 and J usage is TRBJ1-5, with 7 bases lining up with TRBD1. V gave up 4 bases and J gave up 5 bases; unmatched junction bases: 5. The CDR3 has 14 amino acids. Germline values: CDR1 SEHNR, CDR2 FQNEAQ (reference sequence). The CDR3 DNA reads TGTGCCAGCAGCTCGACAGGGCTCCATCAGCCCCAGCATTTT. It is translated as CASSSTGLHQPQHF.

The CDR3 DNA reads TGTGCCAGCTCGGGACTAGCAGACAATGAGCAGTTCTTC. Translation: CASSGLADNEQFF. The chain couples TRBV2 to TRBJ2-1, with 9 bases fitting TRBD2. This CDR3 region has 13 residues. CDR1 is SNHLY and CDR2 is FYNNEI in the germline V gene. V dropped 8 bases and J dropped 5; count of bases not matched to a gene: 4. The whole variable domain, filled in from reference TRBV2 and TRBJ2-1, reads EPEVTQTPSHQVTQMGQEVILRCVPISNHLYFYWYRQILGQKVEFLVSFYNNEISEKSEIFDDQFSVERPDGSNFTLKIRSTKLEDSAMYFCASSGLADNEQFFGPGTRLTVL.

The genes are TRBV29-1 and TRBJ2-7, with D possibly matching TRBD1 (6 bases). V was shortened by 4 bases and J by 3 bases, with 10 bases between the two germline ends. The CDR3 contains 12 residues. The germline gives CDR1 SQVTM, CDR2 ANQGSEA. The CDR3 DNA sequence: TGCAGCGTTGTATCGGACAGCTACGAGCAGTACTTC. This translates into CSVVSDSYEQYF.

The chain recombines TRBV11-3 with TRBJ1-1; D gene uncertain. This CDR3 has 13 amino acids. CDR1 SGHNT and CDR2 YENEEA come from the germline V gene. With 2 bases removed from V and 5 bases from J, the gap between germline ends came to 9 bases. CDR3 bases: TGTGCCAGCAGCTTAACCAGGAAAACTGAAGCTTTCTTT. It codes for CASSLTRKTEAFF.

The V and J genes are TRBV6-5 and TRBJ1-5; D gene ambiguous. Germline V gene data show CDR1 as MNHEY and CDR2 as SVGAGI. Trimming took off 6 bases at V and 3 bases at J, with 15 bases between the two ends. The CDR3 spans 15 residues. Here the CDR3 reads CASSPRFQDNQPQHF. CDR3 nucleotides: TGTGCCAGCAGCCCCCGTTTTCAGGACAATCAGCCCCAGCATTTT.

V usage is TRBV28 and J usage is TRBJ1-2; maybe TRBD1 (5 bases). Germline V gives CDR1 MDHEN, CDR2 SYDVKM. V lost 3 bases, J lost 6 bases, and 26 bases lay in between. This CDR3 contains 18 residues. CDR3 region: CASSFGPATDWGGDGYTF. The CDR3 nucleotides read TGTGCCAGCAGTTTTGGCCCTGCTACAGATTGGGGAGGGGATGGCTACACCTTC.

This clone showed up just once. The chain combines TRBV4-3 with TRBJ1-2; D perhaps matches TRBD1 (5 bases). Germline-derived CDR1 and CDR2 are LGHNA and YSLEER. Between the trimmed V and J ends, which lost 1 base and 4 bases, there was a span of 10 bases. This CDR3 region has 14 residues. Written as DNA, the CDR3 is TGCGCCAGCAGCCAAGGGCAGGGAGGCTATGGCTACACCTTC. Translated: CASSQGQGGYGYTF.

The chain is built from TRBV25-1 and TRBJ2-5; 8 bases fit TRBD1. V lost 4 bases and J lost 5; bases outside the gene matches: 6. This CDR3 is 14 amino acids long. Germline values: CDR1 MGHDK, CDR2 SYGVNS. The CDR3, as DNA: TGTGCCAGCAGTGGACAGGGGAATTTTGAGACCCAGTACTTC. Translation: CASSGQGNFETQYF.

This rearrangement joins TRBV27 to TRBJ1-2; D gene ambiguous. Trimming left V 3 bases short and J 0 bases short, with 8 bases between. Germline values: CDR1 MNHEY, CDR2 SMNVEV (reference sequence). The CDR3 length is 14 residues. The CDR3 DNA reads as TGTGCCAGCAGTTTTTATCCGTCTAACTATGGCTACACCTTC. This encodes CASSFYPSNYGYTF.

The rearrangement uses TRBV5-1 and TRBJ2-2; a possible D gene is TRBD1 (6 bases). The V end was cut by 0 bases, the J end by 8 bases, with 11 bases between. Per the germline V gene, CDR1 is SGHRS and CDR2 is YFSETQ. CDR3 length: 14 amino acids. In nucleotides, the CDR3 is TGCGCCAGCAGCTTGGCCCAGGGGCAGGGGGAGCTGTTTTTT. Protein product: CASSLAQGQGELFF.

The CDR3 region is CASSLWGAGGETQYF. CDR3 bases: TGTGCCAGCAGTTTATGGGGGGCAGGGGGAGAGACCCAGTACTTC. The gene calls are TRBV28 and TRBJ2-5, with 7 bases identical to TRBD1. V lost 0 bases to trimming and J lost 4 bases; unmatched junction nucleotides: 5. The germline gives CDR1 MDHEN, CDR2 SYDVKM. This CDR3 contains 15 residues.